The 12 T cell receptor beta chains reported below all come from one sample, sequenced in a study of post-analysis software for immune sequencing data. Their antigens remain unidentified. Study-level findings and limits: In patients, TRBV5-6, TRBV5-1 and TRBV20-1 belonged to roughly five TRBV segments found more frequently than in controls.

Every TCR beta cDNA library bore unique molecular identifiers. TCRdb itself ran the PCR reads through MiXCR, one entry per CDR3 protein. The repertoire holds almost 700,000 distinct CDR3 sequences, with approximately 59% as singletons. Sequencing input: blood. Receptors were obtained from a girl aged 2 to 10 with multiple sclerosis.

J is TRBJ2-6 and V is TRBV7-2; 7 nucleotides agree with TRBD2. From germline, CDR1 is SGHTA and CDR2 FQGNSA. V gave up 6 bases and J gave up 3 bases; unmatched junction bases: 5. This CDR3 has 15 amino acids. The CDR3 loop is CASSPSGGGANVLTF. The CDR3 DNA sequence: TGTGCCAGCAGTCCCTCGGGGGGTGGGGCCAACGTCCTGACTTTC.

The gene calls are TRBV14 and TRBJ2-3, with D possibly called TRBD1 or TRBD2 (5 bases each). The CDR3 loop spans 17 amino acids. Between the trimmed V and J ends, which lost 0 bases and 3 bases, there was a span of 16 bases. Looked up from germline, CDR1 is SGHDN and CDR2 is FVKESK. CDR3 in amino acids: CASSQETGPAGTDTQYF. The CDR3 region has the DNA TGTGCCAGCAGCCAAGAAACGGGGCCCGCTGGTACAGATACGCAGTATTTT.

This chain connects TRBV6-5 to TRBJ2-6; possible D gene TRBD1, 6 bases. CDR3 length: 18 residues. The germline gives CDR1 MNHEY, CDR2 SVGAGI. Trimming stripped 0 bases from V and 0 bases from J, with 12 bases between. For the CDR3, the DNA is TGTGCCAGCAGTTACTCGTTTCAGGGGAGCTCTGGGGCCAACGTCCTGACTTTC. Translating gives CASSYSFQGSSGANVLTF.

The genes are TRBV7-6 and TRBJ1-3, with D perhaps matching TRBD1 (6 bases). CDR1 and CDR2 from the germline V gene are SGHVS and FNYEAQ. Trimming left V 5 bases short and J 3 bases short, with 11 bases between. This CDR3 is 14 amino acids long. CDR3 sequence (DNA): TGTGCCAGCAGCGCCACAGGGAATGGAAACACCATATATTTT. Its translation is CASSATGNGNTIYF.

The chain joins TRBV6-5 to TRBJ1-1; tentative D call: TRBD1 (6 bases). CDR1 and CDR2 (germline): MNHEY, SVGAGI. CDR3 length equals 16 residues. The germline V and J ends were trimmed by 2 bases and 1 base, with 14 bases remaining between them. For the CDR3, the DNA is TGTGCCAGCAGTTACGCCGCGGAGGGGGAGAACACTGAAGCTTTCTTT. Translating gives CASSYAAEGENTEAFF.

This rearrangement joins TRBV7-7 to TRBJ2-7; D remains ambiguous. Looked up from germline, CDR1 is SSHAT and CDR2 is FNYEAQ (reference sequence). V was cut by 5 bases and J by 2 bases, with 13 bases left in between. The CDR3 has 14 amino acids. The CDR3 region has the DNA TGTGCCAGCAGCATGTACAGAGCCCCCTACGAGCAGTACTTC. This encodes CASSMYRAPYEQYF. Based on the CDR3 plus reference TRBV7-7 and TRBJ2-7, the full variable domain is GAGVSQSPRYKVTKRGQDVTLRCDPISSHATLYWYQQALGQGPEFLTYFNYEAQPDKSGLPSDRFSAERPEGSISTLTIQRTEQRDSAMYRCASSMYRAPYEQYFGPGTRLTVT.

This sequence joins TRBV12-3 or TRBV12-4 and TRBJ2-2; D remains ambiguous. V shed 4 bases and J shed 4 bases, with 7 bases lying between them. The CDR3 covers 13 residues. The CDR3 protein is CASSWTGTGELFF. CDR3 DNA: TGTGCCAGCAGTTGGACCGGCACCGGGGAGCTGTTTTTT.

This clonotype has a handful of counts. The chain is built from TRBV5-1 and TRBJ1-1; 7 bases line up with TRBD1. Germline CDR1 SGHRS, CDR2 YFSETQ. V lost 0 bases to trimming and J lost 0 bases; unmatched junction nucleotides: 2. The CDR3 loop spans 15 amino acids. CDR3 protein: CASSLAGGMNTEAFF. The DNA for the CDR3 is TGCGCCAGCAGCTTGGCAGGGGGAATGAACACTGAAGCTTTCTTT.

The chain recombines TRBV5-1 with TRBJ2-3; D possibly matches TRBD1 or TRBD2 (5 bases each). The CDR3 is made up of 17 amino acids. The germline CDR1 and CDR2 sequences are SGHRS and YFSETQ. V was clipped by 4 bases and J by 2 bases, with 20 bases between them. The CDR3 region has the DNA TGCGCCAGCAGCCCGAGCTTGATCCTTGGGACCACAGATACGCAGTATTTT. As protein: CASSPSLILGTTDTQYF.

There are a few counts of this clonotype. This chain connects TRBV29-1 to TRBJ2-3; D not resolved. Per the germline V gene, CDR1 is SQVTM and CDR2 is ANQGSEA. Between the trimmed V and J ends, which lost 2 bases and 0 bases, there was a span of 6 bases. CDR3 length: 13 residues. The DNA for the CDR3 is TGCAGCGTTGAACGGAGAAGCACAGATACGCAGTATTTT. Encoded protein: CSVERRSTDTQYF.

This clonotype showed up just once. The chain is built from TRBV7-8 and TRBJ2-1; 10 positions agree with TRBD2. V dropped 4 bases and J dropped 4; count of bases not matched to a gene: 7. Germline V gene sequence: CDR1 SGHVS, CDR2 FQNEAQ. The CDR3 runs 16 residues. The CDR3 region has the DNA TGTGCCAGCAGCTCCATCATAGCGGGGGGATACAATGAGCAGTTCTTC. Its protein is CASSSIIAGGYNEQFF.

J is TRBJ2-7 and V is TRBV10-3; the match to TRBD1 covers 11 bases. The V segment lost 10 bases and the J segment 4 bases; nucleotides outside the gene matches: 3. The CDR3 runs to 12 residues. CDR1 is ENHRY, CDR2 SYGVKD, per germline. The DNA of the CDR3 is TGTGCCACCGGGGACAGGGGGTACGAGCAGTACTTC. This codes for CATGDRGYEQYF.